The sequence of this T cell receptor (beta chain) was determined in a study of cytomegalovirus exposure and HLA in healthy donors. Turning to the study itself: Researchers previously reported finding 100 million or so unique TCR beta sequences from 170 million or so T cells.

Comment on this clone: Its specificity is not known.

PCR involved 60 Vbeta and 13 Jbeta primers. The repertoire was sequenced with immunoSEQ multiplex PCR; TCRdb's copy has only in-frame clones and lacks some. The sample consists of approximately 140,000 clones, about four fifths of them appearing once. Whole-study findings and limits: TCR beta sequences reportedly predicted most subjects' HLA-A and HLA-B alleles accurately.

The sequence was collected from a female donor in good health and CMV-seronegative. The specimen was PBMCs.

For the CDR3, the DNA is TGCGCCAGCAGCCGCGGGACAGGGGGAGGCTCTGAAGCTTTCTTT. It translates to CASSRGTGGGSEAFF. This sequence joins TRBV4-3 and TRBJ1-1, with 11 nucleotides matching TRBD1. The CDR3 totals 15 residues. Germline loops: CDR1 LGHNA, CDR2 YSLEER. With 4 bases clipped from V and 6 bases from J, the junction kept 7 bases outside the gene matches.